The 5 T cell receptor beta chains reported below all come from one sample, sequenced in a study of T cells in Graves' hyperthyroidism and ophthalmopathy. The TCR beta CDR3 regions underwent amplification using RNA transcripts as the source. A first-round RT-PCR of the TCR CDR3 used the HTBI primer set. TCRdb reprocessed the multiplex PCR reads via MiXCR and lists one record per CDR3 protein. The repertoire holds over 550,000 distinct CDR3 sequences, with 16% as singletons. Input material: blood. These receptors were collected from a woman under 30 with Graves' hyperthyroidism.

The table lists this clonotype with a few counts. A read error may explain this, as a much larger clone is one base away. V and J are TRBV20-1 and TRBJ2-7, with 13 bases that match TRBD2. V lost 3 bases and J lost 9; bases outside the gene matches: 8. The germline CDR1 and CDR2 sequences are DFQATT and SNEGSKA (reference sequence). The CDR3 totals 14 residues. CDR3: CSARGLAGHNGQYF. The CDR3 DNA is TGCAGTGCTAGGGGACTAGCGGGACACAACGGGCAGTACTTC.

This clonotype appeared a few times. The CDR3 bases are TGTGCCAGTACCAGGGGGGGCCCCAACACTGAAGCTTTCTTT. This sequence encodes CASTRGGPNTEAFF. The chain carries TRBV19 and TRBJ1-1; TRBD1 aligns across 7 bases. CDR1 and CDR2 (germline): LNHDA, SQIVND (reference sequence). V was clipped by 7 bases and J by 2 bases; unmatched bases: 7. CDR3 length: 14 amino acids.

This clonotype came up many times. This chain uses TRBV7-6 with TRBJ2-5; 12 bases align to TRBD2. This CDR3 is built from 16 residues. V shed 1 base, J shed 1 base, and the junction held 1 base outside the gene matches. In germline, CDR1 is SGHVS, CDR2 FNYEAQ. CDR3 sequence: CASSLGTSGTQETQYF. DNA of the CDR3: TGTGCCAGCAGCTTAGGGACTAGCGGGACCCAAGAGACCCAGTACTTC.

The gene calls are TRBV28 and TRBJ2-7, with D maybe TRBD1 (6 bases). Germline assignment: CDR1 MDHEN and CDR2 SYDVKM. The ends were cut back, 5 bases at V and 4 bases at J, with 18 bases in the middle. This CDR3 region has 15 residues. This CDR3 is CASSITGYGGYEQYF. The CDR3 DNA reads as TGTGCCAGCAGTATTACAGGGTACGGTGGGTACGAGCAGTACTTC.

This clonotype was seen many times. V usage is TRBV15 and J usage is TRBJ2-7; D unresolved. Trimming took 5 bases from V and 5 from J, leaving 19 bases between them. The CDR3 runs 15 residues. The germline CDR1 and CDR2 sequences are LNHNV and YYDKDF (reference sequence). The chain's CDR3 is CATSSLDRNRDEQYF. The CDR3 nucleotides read TGTGCCACCAGCTCCCTAGATAGGAACCGCGACGAGCAGTACTTC.